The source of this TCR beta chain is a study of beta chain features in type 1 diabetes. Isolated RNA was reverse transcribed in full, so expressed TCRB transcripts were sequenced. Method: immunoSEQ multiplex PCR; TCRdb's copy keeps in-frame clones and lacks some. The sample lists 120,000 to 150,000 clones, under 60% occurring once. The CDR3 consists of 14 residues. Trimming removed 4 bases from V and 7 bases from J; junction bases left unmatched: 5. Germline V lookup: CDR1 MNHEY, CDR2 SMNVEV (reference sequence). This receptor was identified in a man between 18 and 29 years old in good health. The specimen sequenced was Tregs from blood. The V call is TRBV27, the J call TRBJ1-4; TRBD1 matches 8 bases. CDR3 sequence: CASSSRQGSEKLFF. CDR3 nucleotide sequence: TGTGCCAGCAGTTCGAGACAGGGGAGTGAAAAACTGTTTTTT.